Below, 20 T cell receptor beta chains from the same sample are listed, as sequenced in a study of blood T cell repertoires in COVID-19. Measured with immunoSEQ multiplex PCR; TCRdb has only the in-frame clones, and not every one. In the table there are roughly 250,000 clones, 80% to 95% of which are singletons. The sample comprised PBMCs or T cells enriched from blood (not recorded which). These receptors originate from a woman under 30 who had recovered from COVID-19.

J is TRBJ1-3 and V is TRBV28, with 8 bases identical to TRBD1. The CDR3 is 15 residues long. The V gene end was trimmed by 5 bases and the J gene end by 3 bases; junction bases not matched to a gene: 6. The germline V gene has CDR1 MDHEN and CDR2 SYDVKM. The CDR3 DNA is TGTGCCAGCAGTATGGGAGGACAGGGTGGAAACACCATATATTTT. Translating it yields CASSMGGQGGNTIYF.

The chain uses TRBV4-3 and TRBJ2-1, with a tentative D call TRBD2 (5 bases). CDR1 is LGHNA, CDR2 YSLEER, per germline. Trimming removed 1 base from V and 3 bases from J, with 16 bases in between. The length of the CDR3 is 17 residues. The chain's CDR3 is CASSQGAWGVDYNEQFF. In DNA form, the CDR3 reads TGCGCCAGCAGCCAAGGGGCTTGGGGAGTCGACTACAATGAGCAGTTCTTC.

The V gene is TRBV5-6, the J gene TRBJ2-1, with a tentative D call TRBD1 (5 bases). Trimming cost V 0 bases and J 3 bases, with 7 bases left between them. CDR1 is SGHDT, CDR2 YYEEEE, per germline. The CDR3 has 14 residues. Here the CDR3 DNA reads TGTGCCAGCAGCTTGGGCAGGGACTACAATGAGCAGTTCTTC. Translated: CASSLGRDYNEQFF.

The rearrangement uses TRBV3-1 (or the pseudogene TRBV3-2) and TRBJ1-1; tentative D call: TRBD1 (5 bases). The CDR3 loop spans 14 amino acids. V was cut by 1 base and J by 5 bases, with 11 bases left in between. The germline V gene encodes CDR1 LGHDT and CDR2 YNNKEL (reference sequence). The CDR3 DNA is TGTGCCAGCAGCCAAGTGGAGGGGAAAACTGAAGCTTTCTTT. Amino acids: CASSQVEGKTEAFF.

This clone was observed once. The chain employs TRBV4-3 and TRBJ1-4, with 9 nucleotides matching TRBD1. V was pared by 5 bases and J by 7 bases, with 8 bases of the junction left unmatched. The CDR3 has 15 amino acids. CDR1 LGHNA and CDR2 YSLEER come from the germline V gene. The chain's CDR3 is CASSYTGGAGEKLFF. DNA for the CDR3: TGCGCCAGCAGCTATACAGGGGGCGCGGGTGAAAAACTGTTTTTT.

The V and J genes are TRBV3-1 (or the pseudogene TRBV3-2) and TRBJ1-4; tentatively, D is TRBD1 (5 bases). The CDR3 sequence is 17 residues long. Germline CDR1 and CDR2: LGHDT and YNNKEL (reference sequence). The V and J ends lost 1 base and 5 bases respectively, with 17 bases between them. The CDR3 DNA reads TGTGCCAGCAGCCAAGGCCAGGGCTTTTCCCGGAATGAAAAACTGTTTTTT. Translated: CASSQGQGFSRNEKLFF.

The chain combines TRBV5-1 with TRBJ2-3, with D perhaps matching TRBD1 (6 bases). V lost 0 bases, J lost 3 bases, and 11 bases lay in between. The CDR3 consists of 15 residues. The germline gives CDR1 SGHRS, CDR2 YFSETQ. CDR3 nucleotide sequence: TGCGCCAGCAGCTTGGAAGCCAGGGGAACAGATACGCAGTATTTT. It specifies CASSLEARGTDTQYF.

The CDR3: CASSPTGTASTDTQYF. CDR3 nucleotide sequence: TGCGCCAGCAGCCCCACCGGGACAGCTAGCACAGATACGCAGTATTTT. The chain joins TRBV5-1 to TRBJ2-3, with 7 bases aligning to TRBD1. Unmatched junction bases numbered 8, after V lost 4 bases and J lost 0 bases. Looked up from germline, CDR1 is SGHRS and CDR2 is YFSETQ. The CDR3 consists of 16 residues.

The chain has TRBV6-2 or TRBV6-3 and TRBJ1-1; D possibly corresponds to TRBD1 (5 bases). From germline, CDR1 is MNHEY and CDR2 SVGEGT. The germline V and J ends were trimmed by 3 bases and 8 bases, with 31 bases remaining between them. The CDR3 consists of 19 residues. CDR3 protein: CASSYRTFSRIVQASEAFF. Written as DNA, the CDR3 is TGTGCCAGCAGTTATAGAACGTTCTCTCGGATTGTACAGGCTTCCGAAGCTTTCTTT.

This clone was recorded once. The CDR3 nucleotides read TGTGCCAGTAAAATTGGGGCCACTGAAGCTTTCTTT. Its translation: CASKIGATEAFF. The V gene is TRBV19, the J gene TRBJ1-1; maybe TRBD1 (5 bases). The CDR3 runs 12 residues. The germline gives CDR1 LNHDA, CDR2 SQIVND (reference sequence). Trimming removed 7 bases from V and 4 bases from J, with 10 bases in between.

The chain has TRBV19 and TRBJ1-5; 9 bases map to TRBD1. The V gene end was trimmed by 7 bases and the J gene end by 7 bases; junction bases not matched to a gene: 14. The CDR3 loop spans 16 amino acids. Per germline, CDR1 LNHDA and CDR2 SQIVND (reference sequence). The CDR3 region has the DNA TGTGCCAGTACCCAACAGGGGGCGGCTTTGGGGCAGCCCCAGCATTTT. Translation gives CASTQQGAALGQPQHF. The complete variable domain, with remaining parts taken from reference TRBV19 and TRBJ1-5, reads DGGITQSPKYLFRKEGQNVTLSCEQNLNHDAMYWYRQDPGQGLRLIYYSQIVNDFQKGDIAEGYSVSREKKESFPLTVTSAQKNPTAFYLCASTQQGAALGQPQHFGDGTRLSIL.

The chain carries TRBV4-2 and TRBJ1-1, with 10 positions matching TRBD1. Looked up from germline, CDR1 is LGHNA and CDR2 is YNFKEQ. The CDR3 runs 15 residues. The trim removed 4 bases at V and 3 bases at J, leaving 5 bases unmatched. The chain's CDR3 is CASSRSTGGDTEAFF. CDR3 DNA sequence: TGTGCCAGCAGCCGATCGACAGGGGGCGACACTGAAGCTTTCTTT.

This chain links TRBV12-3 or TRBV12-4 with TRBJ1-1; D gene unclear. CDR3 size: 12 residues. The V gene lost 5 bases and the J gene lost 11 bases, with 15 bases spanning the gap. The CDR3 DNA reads TGTGCCAGCAGTCAACCACCCCGACTTGCTTTCTTT. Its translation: CASSQPPRLAFF.

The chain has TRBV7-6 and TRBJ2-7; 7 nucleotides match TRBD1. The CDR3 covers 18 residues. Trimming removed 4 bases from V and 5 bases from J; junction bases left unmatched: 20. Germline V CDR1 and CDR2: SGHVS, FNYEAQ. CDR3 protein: CASSSFGRRQGVYDEQYF. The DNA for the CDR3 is TGTGCCAGCAGCTCATTCGGGCGACGACAGGGCGTCTACGACGAGCAGTACTTC.

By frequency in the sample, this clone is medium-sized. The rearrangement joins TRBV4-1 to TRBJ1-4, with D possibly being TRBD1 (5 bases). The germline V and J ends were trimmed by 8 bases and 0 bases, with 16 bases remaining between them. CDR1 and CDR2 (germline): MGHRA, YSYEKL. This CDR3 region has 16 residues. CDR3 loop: CASRGGVHTTNEKLFF. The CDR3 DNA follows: TGCGCCAGCCGCGGAGGGGTCCATACAACTAATGAAAAACTGTTTTTT.

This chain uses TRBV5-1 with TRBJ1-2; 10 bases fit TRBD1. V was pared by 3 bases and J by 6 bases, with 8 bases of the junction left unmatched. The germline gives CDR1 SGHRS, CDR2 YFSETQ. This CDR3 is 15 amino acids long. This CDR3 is CASSWGTGDQDGYTF. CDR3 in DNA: TGCGCCAGCAGCTGGGGGACAGGGGACCAGGATGGCTACACCTTC.

This CDR3 reads CASTDGDSNQPQHF. As DNA, the CDR3 is TGTGCCAGCACCGACGGGGATAGCAATCAGCCCCAGCATTTT. This rearrangement joins TRBV7-2 to TRBJ1-5; no clear D. Germline loops: CDR1 SGHTA, CDR2 FQGNSA. Trimming shortened V by 7 bases and J by 0 bases, and 10 bases separated the two germline ends. This CDR3 is 14 amino acids long. The whole variable domain, filled in from reference TRBV7-2 and TRBJ1-5, reads GAGVSQSPSNKVTEKGKDVELRCDPISGHTALYWYRQSLGQGLEFLIYFQGNSAPDKSGLPSDRFSAERTGGSVSTLTIQRTQQEDSAVYLCASTDGDSNQPQHFGDGTRLSIL.

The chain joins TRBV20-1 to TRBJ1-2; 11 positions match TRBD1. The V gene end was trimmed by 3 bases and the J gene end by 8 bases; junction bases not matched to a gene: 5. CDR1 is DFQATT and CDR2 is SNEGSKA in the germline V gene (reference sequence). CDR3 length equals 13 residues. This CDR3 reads CSASRDRGAGYTF. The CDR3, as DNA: TGCAGTGCTAGTAGGGACAGGGGGGCCGGCTACACCTTC.

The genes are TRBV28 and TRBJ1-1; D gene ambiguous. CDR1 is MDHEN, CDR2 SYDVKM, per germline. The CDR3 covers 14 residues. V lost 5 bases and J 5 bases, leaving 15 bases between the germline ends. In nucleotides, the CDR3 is TGTGCCAGCAGTACCCCGGGAGGGCGGACTGAAGCTTTCTTT. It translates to CASSTPGGRTEAFF.

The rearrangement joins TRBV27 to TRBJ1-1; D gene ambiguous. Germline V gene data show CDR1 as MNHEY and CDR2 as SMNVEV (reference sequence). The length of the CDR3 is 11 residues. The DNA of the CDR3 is TGTGGGCCAGAAGAGAACACTGAAGCTTTCTTT. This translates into CGPEENTEAFF.